The 7 T cell receptor beta chains below all came from one sample that was sequenced in a study of shared clonotypes between healthy human individuals. In the naive CD8 group, cells lacked CD45RO and were positively selected for CCR7, so terminally differentiated effector memory CD45RA+ cells were left out. TCRdb's table, derived via immunoSEQ multiplex PCR, lists solely in-frame clones and lacks some. The repertoire holds 450,000 to 700,000 clones, with nearly 97% as singletons. Sequencing was performed on naive CD8+ T cells sorted from blood. The receptors here all came from a woman in her 30s in good health.

The rearrangement links TRBV27 to TRBJ2-5; TRBD2 is a possible D gene (7 bases). The germline V gene encodes CDR1 MNHEY and CDR2 SMNVEV (reference sequence). The germline V and J ends were trimmed by 5 bases and 4 bases, with 17 bases remaining between them. This CDR3 region has 15 residues. This chain's CDR3 is CASSALGGRLETQYF. CDR3 bases: TGTGCCAGCAGTGCGTTGGGGGGGCGCTTAGAGACCCAGTACTTC.

This clone has just one count. The genes are TRBV4-2 and TRBJ2-3; D is uncertain. The CDR3 extends over 17 amino acids. Trimming left V 7 bases short and J 0 bases short, with 20 bases between. The V gene's germline CDR1 is LGHNA and CDR2 YNFKEQ. CDR3 sequence reads: CASTRSLVYSSTDTQYF. The CDR3 DNA is TGTGCCAGCACCAGAAGTCTAGTCTACTCTAGCACAGATACGCAGTATTTT.

CDR3 nucleotides: TGTGCCAGCGGCCAGGGGACTGGAAACACCATATATTTT. This translates into CASGQGTGNTIYF. This chain connects TRBV7-9 to TRBJ1-3; D might be TRBD1 (6 bases). The germline V gene encodes CDR1 SEHNR and CDR2 FQNEAQ (reference sequence). This CDR3 has 13 residues. Trimming cost V 8 bases and J 2 bases, with 10 bases left between them. The whole variable domain, filled in from reference TRBV7-9 and TRBJ1-3, reads DTGVSQNPRHKITKRGQNVTFRCDPISEHNRLYWYRQTLGQGPEFLTYFQNEAQLEKSRLLSDRFSAERPKGSFSTLEIQRTEQGDSAMYLCASGQGTGNTIYFGEGSWLTVV.

The rearrangement links TRBV28 to TRBJ1-4; D not certain. V was pared by 7 bases and J by 11 bases, with 17 bases between. Germline V gene sequence: CDR1 MDHEN, CDR2 SYDVKM. The CDR3 runs 13 residues. The CDR3: CASIGLSPGKLFF. The CDR3 region has the DNA TGTGCCAGCATAGGGCTCAGCCCGGGGAAACTGTTTTTT.

This clone was seen only once. The J gene is TRBJ1-6, the V gene TRBV19; D uncertain. Germline V gives CDR1 LNHDA, CDR2 SQIVND (reference sequence). The CDR3 consists of 14 residues. Trimming took off 3 bases at V and 5 bases at J, with 8 bases between the two ends. The CDR3 nucleotides are TGTGCCAGTAGTATCGGGATAAATAATTCACCCCTCCACTTT. This codes for CASSIGINNSPLHF. The whole variable domain, remainder taken from reference TRBV19 and TRBJ1-6, is DGGITQSPKYLFRKEGQNVTLSCEQNLNHDAMYWYRQDPGQGLRLIYYSQIVNDFQKGDIAEGYSVSREKKESFPLTVTSAQKNPTAFYLCASSIGINNSPLHFGNGTRLTVT.

The CDR3 loop reads CAISGAGEFSEQYF. The CDR3, as DNA: TGTGCCATCAGCGGAGCGGGAGAATTTAGCGAGCAGTACTTC. This sequence joins TRBV10-3 and TRBJ2-7; TRBD2 matches 8 bases. V trimming: 6 bases; J trimming: 6 bases; junction bases outside the gene matches: 10. The CDR3 is made up of 14 amino acids. Per germline, CDR1 ENHRY and CDR2 SYGVKD.

The chain links TRBV5-1 to TRBJ2-2, with D hard to call. The CDR3 length is 14 residues. Between the trimmed V and J ends, which lost 4 bases and 3 bases, there was a span of 10 bases. Looked up from germline, CDR1 is SGHRS and CDR2 is YFSETQ. CDR3 coding DNA: TGCGCCAGCAGCCCTGACGGGTACACCGGGGAGCTGTTTTTT. Translation: CASSPDGYTGELFF.